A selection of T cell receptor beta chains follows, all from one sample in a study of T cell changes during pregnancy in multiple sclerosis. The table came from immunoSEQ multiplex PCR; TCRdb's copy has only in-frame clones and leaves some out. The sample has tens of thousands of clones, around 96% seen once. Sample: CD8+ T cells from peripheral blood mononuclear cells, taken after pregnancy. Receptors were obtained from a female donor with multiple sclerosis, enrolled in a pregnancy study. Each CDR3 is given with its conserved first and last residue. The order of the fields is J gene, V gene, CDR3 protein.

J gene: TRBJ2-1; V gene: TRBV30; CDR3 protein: CAWSVVLPNEQFF
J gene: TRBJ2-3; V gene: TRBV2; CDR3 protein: CASKQPTESPTDTQYF
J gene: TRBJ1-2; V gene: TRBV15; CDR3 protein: CATSRDHFLGEGYTF
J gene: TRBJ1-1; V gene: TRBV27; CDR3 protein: CASSLGTGFTEAFF
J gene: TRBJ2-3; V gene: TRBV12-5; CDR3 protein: CASGLTRQGVPQDTQYF
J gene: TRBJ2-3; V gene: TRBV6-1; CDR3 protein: CASRKTGATTDTQYF
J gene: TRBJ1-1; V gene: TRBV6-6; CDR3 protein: CASSYGTRANTEAFF
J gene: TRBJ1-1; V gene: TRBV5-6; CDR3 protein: CASRPTGEENTEAFF
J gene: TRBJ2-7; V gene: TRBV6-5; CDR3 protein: CASRDRADSYEQYF
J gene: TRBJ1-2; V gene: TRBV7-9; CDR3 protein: CASSLAGVDGYTF
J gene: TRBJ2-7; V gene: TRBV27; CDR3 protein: CASSLSTGGVHEQYF
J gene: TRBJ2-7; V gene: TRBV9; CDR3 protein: CASSPGGFSYEQYF
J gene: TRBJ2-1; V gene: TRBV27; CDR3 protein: CASSLSDRVGDEQFF
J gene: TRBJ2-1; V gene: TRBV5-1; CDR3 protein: CASTIADLNNEQFF
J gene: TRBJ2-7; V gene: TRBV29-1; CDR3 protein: CSVPGGSVSEQYF
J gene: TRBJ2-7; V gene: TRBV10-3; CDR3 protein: CAIRELAGAYEQYF
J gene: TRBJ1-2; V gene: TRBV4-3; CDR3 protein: CASSQEGGDGYTF
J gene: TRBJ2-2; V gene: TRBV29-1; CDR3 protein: CSVGDRAVAGELFF
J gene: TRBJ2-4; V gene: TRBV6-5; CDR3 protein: CASSEIAKNIQYF
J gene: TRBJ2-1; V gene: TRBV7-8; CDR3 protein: CASSLGGASGSSYNEQFF